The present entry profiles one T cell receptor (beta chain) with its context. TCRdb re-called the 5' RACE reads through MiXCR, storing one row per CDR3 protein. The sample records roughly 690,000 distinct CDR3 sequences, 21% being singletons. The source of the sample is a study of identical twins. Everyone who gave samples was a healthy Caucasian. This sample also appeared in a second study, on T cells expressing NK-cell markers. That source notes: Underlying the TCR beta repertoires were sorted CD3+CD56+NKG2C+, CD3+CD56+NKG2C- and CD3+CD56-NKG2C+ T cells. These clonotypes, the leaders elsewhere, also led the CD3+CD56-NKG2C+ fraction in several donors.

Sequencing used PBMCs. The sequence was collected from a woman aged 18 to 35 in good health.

The CDR3 is CASSQSRSQGADEQYF. DNA of the CDR3: TGTGCCAGCAGCCAATCGAGGTCACAGGGGGCGGACGAGCAGTACTTC. The V and J genes are TRBV16 and TRBJ2-7; TRBD1 matches 9 bases. The germline CDR1 and CDR2 sequences are KGHSY and FQNENV. This CDR3 is 16 amino acids long. With V trimmed by 0 bases and J by 5 bases, 8 bases remained unmatched.